The 13 T cell receptor beta chains below come from one sample, sequenced in a study of shared clonotypes between healthy human individuals. Sequencing used immunoSEQ multiplex PCR; TCRdb keeps in-frame clones, though not all of them. The table lists some 700,000 clones, 90% of them singletons. Sequenced sample: memory CD8+ T cells from PBMCs. Subset specified: CD45RO+ cells pooled with CCR7-negative TemRA cells. The receptors were gathered from a man between 18 and 29 years old in good health. Some clones in this sample may be carry-over from other donors' samples.

CDR3 residues: CASSLLGGASPQHF. The CDR3 DNA follows: TGTGCCAGCAGTCTCCTCGGGGGGGCGTCTCCCCAGCATTTT. This rearrangement joins TRBV27 to TRBJ1-5; D may be TRBD1 (6 bases). V lost 5 bases to trimming and J lost 10 bases, with 18 bases between them. Germline CDR1 reads MNHEY; CDR2 reads SMNVEV (reference sequence). This CDR3 has 14 residues.

The chain carries TRBV7-9 and TRBJ1-4; D gene unclear. Germline assignment: CDR1 SEHNR and CDR2 FQNEAQ (reference sequence). The CDR3 is made up of 14 amino acids. V was cut by 5 bases and J by 4 bases, with 11 bases left in between. CDR3 protein: CASSPRKINEKLFF. CDR3 nucleotide sequence: TGTGCCAGCAGCCCCCGGAAGATTAATGAAAAACTGTTTTTT.

J is TRBJ2-7 and V is TRBV7-9; 7 positions match TRBD1. Losses at the gene ends were 5 bases for V and 3 bases for J; bases not matched to a gene: 7. The V gene's germline CDR1 is SEHNR and CDR2 FQNEAQ (reference sequence). The CDR3 length is 14 residues. The CDR3 bases are TGTGCCAGCAGCCGGGACAGCAACCACTACGAGCAGTACTTC. Amino acid sequence: CASSRDSNHYEQYF.

This clone has a single count. J is TRBJ1-5 and V is TRBV27; D not resolved. Germline V gene data show CDR1 as MNHEY and CDR2 as SMNVEV (reference sequence). V dropped 3 bases and J dropped 4 bases, with 13 bases sitting between them. The CDR3 runs to 15 residues. As DNA, the CDR3 is TGTGCCAGCAGTTTTGGAACGGGCCTGAATCAGCCCCAGCATTTT. This encodes CASSFGTGLNQPQHF.

CDR3 nucleotide sequence: TGTGCCAGCAGTAATCATGGGCAAAATGAAAAACTGTTTTTT. Its protein product is CASSNHGQNEKLFF. V usage is TRBV6-5 and J usage is TRBJ1-4; D is undetermined. The CDR3 has 14 residues. The V gene lost 5 bases and the J gene lost 5 bases, with 12 bases spanning the gap. Germline V gene data show CDR1 as MNHEY and CDR2 as SVGAGI.

About this clone: Compared with germline, one end of the junction differs, possibly owing to a read error. The same CDR3 can be traced to other DNA sequences in this sample. The chain has TRBV19 and TRBJ2-5; 7 nucleotides match TRBD1. In germline, CDR1 is LNHDA, CDR2 SQIVND (reference sequence). The CDR3 has 13 amino acids. The CDR3 bases are TGTGCCAGTAGTTTAGACAGGGAGGAGACCCAGTACTTC. Translated: CASSLDREETQYF.

The chain is built from TRBV7-8 and TRBJ2-3; 9 positions match TRBD2. V lost 5 bases and J lost 0; bases outside the gene matches: 6. Germline assignment: CDR1 SGHVS and CDR2 FQNEAQ. The length of the CDR3 is 16 residues. DNA of the CDR3: TGTGCCAGCAGCAGAATAGCGGGAGCGAGCACAGATACGCAGTATTTT. This encodes CASSRIAGASTDTQYF. Combining the CDR3 with reference TRBV7-8 and TRBJ2-3 gives the whole variable domain GAGVSQSPRYKVAKRGQDVALRCDPISGHVSLFWYQQALGQGPEFLTYFQNEAQLDKSGLPSDRFFAERPEGSVSTLKIQRTQQEDSAVYLCASSRIAGASTDTQYFGPGTRLTVL.

About this clone itself: One junction end disagrees with the germline gene, perhaps due to a read error. The chain uses TRBV4-1 and TRBJ2-5; tentatively, D is TRBD2 (5 bases). The better agreement between TRBJ2-7 and the DNA end casts doubt on the J call. CDR3 length: 16 amino acids. Germline assignment: CDR1 MGHRA and CDR2 YSYEKL. CDR3 nucleotides: TGCGCCAGCAGCCAACTCTGGACTGAGGGATCCTCCGAGCAGTACTTC. It translates to CASSQLWTEGSSEQYF.

V gene TRBV28 combines with J gene TRBJ2-2; no reliable D call. The CDR3 has 15 amino acids. Germline CDR1 MDHEN, CDR2 SYDVKM. The ends were cut back, 2 bases at V and 2 bases at J, with 9 bases in the middle. The CDR3 bases are TGTGCCAGCAGTTTAGACTGGGCAAACACCGGGGAGCTGTTTTTT. Its translation is CASSLDWANTGELFF.

The chain employs TRBV18 and TRBJ2-7; D remains unclear. The CDR3 consists of 12 residues. CDR1 and CDR2 (germline): KGHSH, LQKENI. The germline V and J ends were trimmed by 3 bases and 7 bases, with 10 bases remaining between them. Here the CDR3 reads CASSPVGWEQYF. CDR3 DNA sequence: TGTGCCAGCTCACCCGTGGGTTGGGAGCAGTACTTC.

The J gene is TRBJ2-2, the V gene TRBV4-2; tentative D call: TRBD2 (5 bases). Germline lookup yields CDR1 LGHNA and CDR2 YNFKEQ. Trimming removed 4 bases at V and 4 bases at J, with 7 bases between. The CDR3 is 13 amino acids. Written as DNA, the CDR3 is TGTGCCAGCAGCCGAACTAGCACCGGGGAGCTGTTTTTT. It translates to CASSRTSTGELFF.

The chain has TRBV5-1 and TRBJ2-7; D is unresolved. The CDR3 is 14 amino acids. CDR1 is SGHRS and CDR2 is YFSETQ in the germline V gene. Between the trimmed V and J ends, which lost 2 bases and 2 bases, there was a span of 11 bases. For the CDR3, the DNA is TGCGCCAGCAGCTTAGGTGACGGAACCTACGAGCAGTACTTC. This encodes CASSLGDGTYEQYF.

This sequence joins TRBV7-9 and TRBJ2-7; possibly TRBD1 for D (6 bases). Trimming removed 2 bases at V and 7 bases at J, with 9 bases between. This CDR3 contains 12 residues. Germline lookup yields CDR1 SEHNR and CDR2 FQNEAQ (reference sequence). CDR3 sequence reads: CASSLSGVEQYF. The CDR3 DNA sequence: TGTGCCAGCAGCTTATCAGGGGTAGAGCAGTACTTC.